One TCR beta chain is described in this entry. As yet, its antigen is unknown. This entry comes from a study of relationships among human T cell subsets. Broader study findings: Many CDR3s were shared across Th1, Th2 and regulatory subsets.

The Th1 cells were the flow-through after CD25, CD56 and CD294 bead selections. Semiquantitative ARM-PCR amplified T cell receptor alpha and beta CDR3 regions from mRNA. Exponential amplification used communal superprimers after tagged nested gene-specific primers in ARM-PCR. First-round products served as template after exonuclease removal of nested primers. TCRdb fed the multiplex PCR reads into MiXCR, producing one record per CDR3 protein. Among fewer than 15,000 distinct CDR3 sequences listed, about 67% were seen once. The CDR3 has 17 amino acids. Germline CDR1 reads SGHAT; CDR2 reads FQNNGV. V shed 6 bases and J 4 bases; nucleotides not matched to a gene: 14.

The sample taken for sequencing was CD4+ Th1 cells sorted from blood. This receptor was taken from a middle-aged man in good health. The chain employs TRBV11-2 and TRBJ1-5, with 8 bases lining up with TRBD1. CDR3 coding DNA: TGTGCCAGCAGTTTCCCGGGACAGGAGGTTCCTAATCAGCCCCAGCATTTT. This codes for CASSFPGQEVPNQPQHF.